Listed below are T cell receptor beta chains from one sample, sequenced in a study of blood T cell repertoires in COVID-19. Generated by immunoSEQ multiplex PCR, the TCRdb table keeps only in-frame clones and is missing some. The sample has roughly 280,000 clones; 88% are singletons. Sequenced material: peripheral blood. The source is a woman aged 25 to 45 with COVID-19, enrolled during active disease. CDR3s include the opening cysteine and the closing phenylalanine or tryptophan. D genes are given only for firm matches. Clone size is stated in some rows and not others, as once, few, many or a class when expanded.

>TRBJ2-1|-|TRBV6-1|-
CASSEGQFDEQFF
TGTGCCAGCAGTGAAGGACAGTTCGACGAGCAGTTCTTC
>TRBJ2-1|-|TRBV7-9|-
CASSLGRLRGGTSYNEQFF
TGTGCCAGCAGCTTAGGTCGACTGAGGGGAGGTACCTCCTACAATGAGCAGTTCTTC
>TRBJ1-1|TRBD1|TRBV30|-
CAWSRQGARGTEAFF
TGTGCCTGGAGCAGACAGGGGGCGCGGGGCACTGAAGCTTTCTTT
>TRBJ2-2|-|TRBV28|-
CASSFSRGTGELFF
TGTGCCAGCAGTTTCTCACGGGGAACCGGGGAGCTGTTTTTT
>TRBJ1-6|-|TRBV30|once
CAWGGQRGKSPLHF
TGTGCCTGGGGAGGCCAGCGGGGAAAATCACCCCTCCACTTT
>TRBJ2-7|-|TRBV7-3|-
CASSPSGGTDSEEQYF
TGTGCCAGCAGCCCATCCGGCGGGACAGATTCGGAGGAGCAGTACTTC
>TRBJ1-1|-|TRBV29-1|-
CSVEDTVLGAFF
TGCAGCGTTGAAGACACAGTGTTGGGAGCTTTCTTT
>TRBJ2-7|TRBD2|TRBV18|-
CASTRTSGYYEQYF
TGTGCCAGCACGAGGACTAGCGGGTACTACGAGCAGTACTTC
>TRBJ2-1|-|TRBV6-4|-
CASSDYPAGYNEQFF
TGTGCCAGCAGTGACTATCCCGCAGGCTACAATGAGCAGTTCTTC
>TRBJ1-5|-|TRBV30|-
CAWSGQFYQPQHF
TGTGCCTGGAGTGGGCAATTTTATCAGCCCCAGCATTTT
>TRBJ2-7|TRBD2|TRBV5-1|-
CASKYGRGTYEQYF
TGCGCCAGCAAATACGGGAGGGGAACCTACGAGCAGTACTTC
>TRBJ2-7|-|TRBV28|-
CASSEGGGEQYF
TGTGCCAGCAGTGAGGGCGGAGGTGAGCAGTACTTC
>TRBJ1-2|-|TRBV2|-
CASSPFRVDYGYTF
TGTGCCAGCAGTCCTTTCAGGGTAGACTATGGCTACACCTTC
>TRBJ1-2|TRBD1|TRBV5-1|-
CASSLTGDYGYGYTF
TGCGCCAGCAGCTTGACAGGGGATTATGGCTATGGCTACACCTTC
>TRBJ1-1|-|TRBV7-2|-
CASSSDTLITEAFF
TGTGCCAGCAGCTCCGACACCTTGATCACTGAAGCTTTCTTT
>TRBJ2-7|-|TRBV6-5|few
CASAEHNSYEQYF
TGTGCCAGCGCGGAGCATAACTCCTACGAGCAGTACTTC
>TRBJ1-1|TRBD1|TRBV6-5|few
CASSRDRVETEAFF
TGTGCCAGCAGTAGGGACAGGGTGGAGACTGAAGCTTTCTTT
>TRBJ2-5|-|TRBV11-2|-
CASSDRPNQETQYF
TGTGCCAGCAGCGACAGGCCCAACCAAGAGACCCAGTACTTC
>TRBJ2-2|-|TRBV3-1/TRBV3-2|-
CASSQDGAGELFF
TGTGCCAGCAGCCAAGACGGGGCCGGGGAGCTGTTTTTT
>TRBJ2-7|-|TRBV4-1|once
CASSQDRGRRSYEQYF
TGCGCCAGCAGCCAAGATAGGGGGAGACGCTCCTACGAGCAGTACTTC
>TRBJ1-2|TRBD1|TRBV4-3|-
CASSPTGTGTVGYTF
TGCGCCAGCAGCCCAACCGGGACAGGGACGGTTGGCTACACCTTC
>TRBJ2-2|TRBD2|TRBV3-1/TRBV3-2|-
CASSQGLATGELFF
TGTGCCAGCAGCCAGGGACTAGCGACCGGGGAGCTGTTTTTT
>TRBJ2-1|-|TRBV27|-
CASSSWAEQFF
TGTGCCAGCAGTTCGTGGGCTGAGCAGTTCTTC
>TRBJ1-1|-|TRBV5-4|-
CASTSSVNTEAFF
TGTGCCAGCACCTCCTCAGTGAACACTGAAGCTTTCTTT
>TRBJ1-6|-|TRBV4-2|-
CASSQEGRRVNNSPLHF
TGTGCCAGCAGCCAAGAAGGGCGCAGGGTCAATAATTCACCCCTCCACTTT
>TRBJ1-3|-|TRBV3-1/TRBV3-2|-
CASSSKGRLGNTIYF
TGTGCCAGCAGCTCAAAGGGGCGCCTTGGAAACACCATATATTTT
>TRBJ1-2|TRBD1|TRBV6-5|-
CASSSGQGDGYTF
TGTGCCAGCAGTTCCGGGCAGGGGGACGGCTACACCTTC
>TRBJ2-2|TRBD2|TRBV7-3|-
CASSPAGGSNTGELFF
TGTGCCAGCAGCCCGGCGGGAGGCTCGAACACCGGGGAGCTGTTTTTT
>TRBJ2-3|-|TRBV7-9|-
CASSSGQQLPDTQYF
TGTGCCAGCAGTTCCGGACAGCAACTCCCGGATACGCAGTATTTT
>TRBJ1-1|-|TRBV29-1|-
CSVELSGEAFF
TGCAGCGTTGAATTGTCAGGTGAAGCTTTCTTT
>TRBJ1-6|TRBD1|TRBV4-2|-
CASSQVGGQGVITLHF
TGTGCCAGCAGCCAAGTGGGAGGACAGGGGGTTATTACCCTCCACTTT
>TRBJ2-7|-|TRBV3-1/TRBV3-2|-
CASSAPGGGSVHEQYF
TGTGCCAGCAGCGCCCCCGGGGGCGGGAGCGTCCACGAGCAGTACTTC
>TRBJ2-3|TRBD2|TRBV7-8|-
CASSAGLAGADTQYF
TGTGCCAGCAGCGCGGGACTAGCGGGAGCAGATACGCAGTATTTT
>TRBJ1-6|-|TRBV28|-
CATGAGSSPLHF
TGTGCCACCGGAGCTGGTTCTTCACCCCTCCACTTT
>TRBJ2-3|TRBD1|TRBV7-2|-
CASSFRGQSTDTQYF
TGTGCCAGCAGCTTTAGGGGACAGAGCACAGATACGCAGTATTTT
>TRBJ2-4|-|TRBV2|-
CASSHPGAENIQYF
TGTGCCAGCAGTCACCCCGGAGCTGAAAACATTCAGTACTTC
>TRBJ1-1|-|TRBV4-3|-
CASSQDGNEVRAFF
TGCGCCAGCAGCCAAGATGGAAACGAGGTGCGTGCTTTCTTT
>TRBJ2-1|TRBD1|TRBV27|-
CASSPTGGPYNEQFF
TGTGCCAGCAGTCCTACAGGGGGCCCCTACAATGAGCAGTTCTTC
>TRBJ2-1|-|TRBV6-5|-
CASSYVRGSSYNEQFF
TGTGCCAGCAGTTACGTGCGAGGAAGCTCCTACAATGAGCAGTTCTTC
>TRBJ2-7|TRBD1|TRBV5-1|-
CASSSGTGKPLYEQYF
TGCGCCAGCAGCTCGGGGACAGGGAAACCTCTCTACGAGCAGTACTTC
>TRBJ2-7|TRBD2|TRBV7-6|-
CASSLLAGVLSYEQYF
TGTGCCAGCAGCTTACTAGCGGGAGTTCTCTCCTACGAGCAGTACTTC
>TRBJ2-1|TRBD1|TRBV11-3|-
CASSLVGQGLLGNEQFF
TGTGCCAGCAGCTTAGTGGGACAGGGCCTACTCGGCAATGAGCAGTTCTTC
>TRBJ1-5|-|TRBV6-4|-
CASSATRDQPQHF
TGTGCCAGCAGTGCCACGAGAGATCAGCCCCAGCATTTT
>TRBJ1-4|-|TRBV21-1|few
CASSKSQDRPNEKLFF
TGTGCCAGCAGCAAAAGTCAGGACAGACCTAATGAAAAACTGTTTTTT
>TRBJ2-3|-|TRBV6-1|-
CASSEIGHGGGVGLSADTQYF
TGTGCCAGCAGTGAAATAGGTCATGGAGGGGGCGTGGGGTTGTCGGCAGATACGCAGTATTTT
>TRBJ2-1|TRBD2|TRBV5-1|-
CASSWREGIYNEQFF
TGCGCCAGCAGCTGGCGGGAGGGGATATACAATGAGCAGTTCTTC
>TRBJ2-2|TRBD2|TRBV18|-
CASSPSRAGMNTGELFF
TGTGCCAGCTCACCAAGTCGAGCGGGGATGAACACCGGGGAGCTGTTTTTT
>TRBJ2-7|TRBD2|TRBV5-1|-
CASSPTSGPIEEQYF
TGCGCCAGCAGCCCGACTAGCGGGCCGATAGAAGAGCAGTACTTC
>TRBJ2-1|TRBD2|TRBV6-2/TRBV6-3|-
CASTPGLAGYNEQFF
TGTGCCAGCACCCCAGGACTAGCGGGGTACAATGAGCAGTTCTTC
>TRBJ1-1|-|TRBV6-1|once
CASSETLNTEAFF
TGTGCCAGCAGTGAAACTCTGAACACTGAAGCTTTCTTT
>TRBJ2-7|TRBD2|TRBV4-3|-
CASSQELAGAYEQYF
TGCGCCAGCAGCCAAGAACTAGCGGGAGCCTACGAGCAGTACTTC
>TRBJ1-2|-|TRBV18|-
CASSPTGNYGYTF
TGTGCCAGCTCCCCCACAGGGAACTATGGCTACACCTTC
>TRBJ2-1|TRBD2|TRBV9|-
CASSVGAGGPVTNEQFF
TGTGCCAGCAGCGTAGGAGCGGGAGGGCCGGTGACGAATGAGCAGTTCTTC
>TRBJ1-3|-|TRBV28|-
CASSLRGNTIYF
TGTGCCAGCAGTTTACGGGGAAACACCATATATTTT
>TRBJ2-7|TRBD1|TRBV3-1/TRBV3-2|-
CASSQDREMYEQYF
TGTGCCAGCAGCCAGGACAGGGAAATGTACGAGCAGTACTTC
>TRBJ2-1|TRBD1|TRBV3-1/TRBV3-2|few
CASSPLDRDNEQFF
TGTGCCAGCAGCCCTCTGGACAGGGACAATGAGCAGTTCTTC
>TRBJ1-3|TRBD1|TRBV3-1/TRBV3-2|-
CASSRLTGVSSGNTIYF
TGTGCCAGCAGCCGCCTGACAGGGGTGAGCTCTGGAAACACCATATATTTT
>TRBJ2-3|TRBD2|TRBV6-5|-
CASSLAVTDTQYF
TGTGCCAGCAGCCTAGCGGTTACAGATACGCAGTATTTT
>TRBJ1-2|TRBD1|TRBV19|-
CASTPGQGFRYGYTF
TGTGCCAGTACCCCGGGACAGGGGTTTCGGTATGGCTACACCTTC